These 18 T cell receptor beta chains were sequenced from one sample in a study of T cell responses to AZD1222 COVID-19 vaccine. Profiled with immunoSEQ multiplex PCR; TCRdb holds only in-frame clones, not every one. Of about 94,000 clones listed, over 75% were seen once; the top ten hold roughly an eighth. Sample: peripheral blood, taken 28 days after the second AZD1222 dose. Receptors were obtained from an adult who received the AZD1222 COVID-19 vaccine.

The chain joins TRBV5-1 to TRBJ1-3; D is unclear. The germline CDR1 and CDR2 sequences are SGHRS and YFSETQ. V lost 4 bases to trimming and J lost 3 bases, with 11 bases between them. The CDR3 totals 14 residues. CDR3 coding DNA: TGCGCCAGCAGCCCGGGAGACTATGGAAACACCATATATTTT. This codes for CASSPGDYGNTIYF.

J is TRBJ2-5 and V is TRBV10-3; maybe TRBD1 (6 bases). Trimming pared 10 bases from V and 2 bases from J, leaving 17 bases between. The CDR3 has 14 residues. Per germline, CDR1 ENHRY and CDR2 SYGVKD. CDR3 nucleotide sequence: TGTGCCACCAACCAACAGGGAATTCAAGAGACCCAGTACTTC. This translates into CATNQQGIQETQYF.

The chain employs TRBV7-3 and TRBJ2-1; D gene unclear. The CDR3 covers 14 residues. V lost 0 bases to trimming and J lost 4 bases, with 7 bases between them. The germline CDR1 and CDR2 sequences are SGHTA and FQGTGA. The CDR3 sequence is CASSLTPKYNEQFF. CDR3 in DNA: TGTGCCAGCAGCTTAACCCCGAAGTACAATGAGCAGTTCTTC.

This clone appeared a few times. V is TRBV6-5 and J is TRBJ1-2; TRBD1 might be the D (6 bases). V was trimmed by 0 bases and J by 8 bases, leaving 13 bases between them. The CDR3 is made up of 14 amino acids. Germline lookup yields CDR1 MNHEY and CDR2 SVGAGI. CDR3 bases: TGTGCCAGCAGTTACTCGTCCGGACAGAAGGGCTACACCTTC. Its protein is CASSYSSGQKGYTF.

The chain employs TRBV29-1 and TRBJ1-2; 7 bases match TRBD1. Trimming cost V 7 bases and J 4 bases; bases outside gene matches: 6. Germline-derived CDR1 and CDR2 are SQVTM and ANQGSEA. This CDR3 region has 12 residues. This chain's CDR3 is CSGETGTYGYTF. The DNA of the CDR3 is TGCAGCGGAGAGACAGGGACCTATGGCTACACCTTC.

The rearrangement joins TRBV6-2 or TRBV6-3 to TRBJ1-5; D is uncertain. Germline V lookup: CDR1 MNHEY, CDR2 SVGEGT. The CDR3 contains 13 residues. V was clipped by 5 bases and J by 10 bases, with 15 bases between them. CDR3 DNA: TGTGCCAGCAGTCAGGAACCCGAACAACCCCAGCATTTT. As protein: CASSQEPEQPQHF.

This clone was counted once. The J gene is TRBJ1-6, the V gene TRBV6-4; 9 bases line up with TRBD1. CDR3 length: 13 residues. The V and J ends lost 3 bases and 9 bases, in that order; junction bases with no gene match: 0. CDR1 and CDR2 (germline): MRHNA, SNTAGT. CDR3 region: CASSEDRGSPLHF. CDR3 nucleotide sequence: TGTGCCAGCAGTGAGGACAGGGGTTCACCCCTCCACTTT.

This clone was detected only once. The chain joins TRBV5-4 to TRBJ2-3, with 7 positions matching TRBD1. Germline CDR1 is SGHNT and CDR2 is YYREEE (reference sequence). The CDR3 is 14 residues long. V shed 6 bases and J 0 bases; nucleotides not matched to a gene: 4. The CDR3 nucleotides are TGTGCCAGCACGACAGGGCCTAGCACAGATACGCAGTATTTT. This translates into CASTTGPSTDTQYF.

The chain has TRBV5-8 and TRBJ2-3; TRBD2 agrees at 7 bases. The J segment lost 2 bases and the V segment lost 3 bases, leaving 9 bases of the junction unmatched. CDR1 is SGHTS and CDR2 is YDEGEE in the germline V gene. CDR3 length: 16 residues. In DNA form, the CDR3 reads TGTGCCAGCAGCTCCATTGGGAGGGTTCCCACAGATACGCAGTATTTT. Encoded protein: CASSSIGRVPTDTQYF.

This sequence joins TRBV11-3 and TRBJ1-3; D unresolved. The germline gives CDR1 SGHNT, CDR2 YENEEA. This CDR3 is 14 amino acids long. V was trimmed by 5 bases and J by 4 bases, leaving 12 bases between them. In DNA form, the CDR3 reads TGTGCCAGCAGCCGGAGAGCCCTAGGAAACACCATATATTTT. This gives the protein CASSRRALGNTIYF.

The chain joins TRBV10-3 to TRBJ2-5; tentatively, D is TRBD1 (6 bases). The CDR3 covers 14 residues. Germline V gives CDR1 ENHRY, CDR2 SYGVKD. The V end was cut by 7 bases, the J end by 1 base, with 13 bases between. The CDR3, as DNA: TGTGCCATCAAGGGGGAAGCGGCCCAAGAGACCCAGTACTTC. Translation gives CAIKGEAAQETQYF.

The chain carries TRBV4-2 and TRBJ1-2; tentatively, D is TRBD1 (5 bases). Trimming removed 0 bases from V and 7 bases from J, with 9 bases in between. This CDR3 is 13 amino acids long. Germline-derived CDR1 and CDR2 are LGHNA and YNFKEQ. Here the CDR3 reads CASSQDRESGYTF. DNA of the CDR3: TGTGCCAGCAGCCAAGACAGGGAGAGTGGCTACACCTTC.

The chain uses TRBV5-1 and TRBJ2-2; 7 positions match TRBD2. The CDR3 loop spans 15 amino acids. CDR1 SGHRS and CDR2 YFSETQ come from the germline V gene. J lost 4 bases, V lost 1 base, and 4 bases had no gene match. The chain's CDR3 is CASSLSLAVTGELFF. The CDR3 bases are TGCGCCAGCAGCTTGAGCCTAGCGGTCACCGGGGAGCTGTTTTTT.

This chain links TRBV30 with TRBJ1-2; 7 bases fit TRBD1. Germline assignment: CDR1 GTSNPN and CDR2 SVGIG (reference sequence). CDR3 length: 15 residues. The junction had 11 bases not matched to a gene; V was cut back by 3 bases and J by 4 bases. CDR3 region: CAWSALLTGSYGYTF. CDR3 in DNA: TGTGCCTGGAGCGCGCTCCTGACAGGGTCCTATGGCTACACCTTC.

The chain has TRBV15 and TRBJ2-5, with 8 bases matching TRBD1. V trimming: 2 bases; J trimming: 0 bases; junction bases outside the gene matches: 11. This CDR3 is built from 18 residues. CDR1 LNHNV and CDR2 YYDKDF come from the germline V gene (reference sequence). This chain's CDR3 is CATSRRTGFGAYQETQYF. In nucleotides, the CDR3 is TGTGCCACCAGCAGAAGGACAGGGTTCGGGGCTTACCAAGAGACCCAGTACTTC. Looking up the rest from reference TRBV15 and TRBJ2-5 gives the full variable domain: DAMVIQNPRYQVTQFGKPVTLSCSQTLNHNVMYWYQQKSSQAPKLLFHYYDKDFNNEADTPDNFQSRRPNTSFCFLDIRSPGLGDTAMYLCATSRRTGFGAYQETQYFGPGTRLLVL.

This chain connects TRBV2 to TRBJ2-2; 7 bases map to TRBD1. The CDR3 spans 12 residues. V was pared by 9 bases and J by 3 bases, with 1 base of the junction left unmatched. Germline V CDR1 and CDR2: SNHLY, FYNNEI. The DNA for the CDR3 is TGTGCCAGTACAGGGGACACCGGGGAGCTGTTTTTT. As protein: CASTGDTGELFF.

The chain links TRBV5-6 to TRBJ1-2; D is undetermined. Germline V lookup: CDR1 SGHDT, CDR2 YYEEEE. The CDR3 has 14 amino acids. The V end lost 0 bases, the J end lost 4 bases, and 10 bases lay between the germline ends. In nucleotides, the CDR3 is TGTGCCAGCAGCTTGGGAAACGAAGGCTATGGCTACACCTTC. It yields the protein CASSLGNEGYGYTF.

CDR3 sequence (DNA): TGTGCCAGCAGTTTCCGGGTAGACCAGCCCCAGCATTTT. Encoded protein: CASSFRVDQPQHF. This rearrangement joins TRBV27 to TRBJ1-5; D unresolved. V was clipped by 3 bases and J by 7 bases, with 10 bases between them. The CDR3 spans 13 residues. CDR1 and CDR2 (germline): MNHEY, SMNVEV (reference sequence).